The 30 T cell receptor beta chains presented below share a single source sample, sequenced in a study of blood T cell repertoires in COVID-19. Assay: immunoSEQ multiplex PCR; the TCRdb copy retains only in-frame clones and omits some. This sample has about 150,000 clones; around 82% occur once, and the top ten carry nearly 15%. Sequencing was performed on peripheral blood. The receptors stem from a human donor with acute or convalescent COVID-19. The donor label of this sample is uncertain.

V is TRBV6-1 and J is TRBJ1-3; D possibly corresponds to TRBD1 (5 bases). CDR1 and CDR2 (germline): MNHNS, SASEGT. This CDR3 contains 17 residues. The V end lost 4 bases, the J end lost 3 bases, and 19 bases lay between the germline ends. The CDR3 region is CASSGRPGNGGGNTIYF. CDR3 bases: TGTGCCAGCAGTGGGCGCCCCGGGAACGGGGGTGGAAACACCATATATTTT.

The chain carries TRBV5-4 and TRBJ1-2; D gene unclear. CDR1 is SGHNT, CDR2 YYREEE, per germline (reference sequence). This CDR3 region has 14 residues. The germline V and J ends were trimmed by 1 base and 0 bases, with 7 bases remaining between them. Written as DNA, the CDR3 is TGTGCCAGCAGCTTGCAGGAGGCTAACTATGGCTACACCTTC. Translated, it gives CASSLQEANYGYTF.

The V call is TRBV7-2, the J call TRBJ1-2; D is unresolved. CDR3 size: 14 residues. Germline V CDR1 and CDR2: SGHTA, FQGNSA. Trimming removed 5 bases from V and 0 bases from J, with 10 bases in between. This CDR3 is CASSLTRANYGYTF. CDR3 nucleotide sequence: TGTGCCAGCAGCCTGACTAGGGCTAACTATGGCTACACCTTC.

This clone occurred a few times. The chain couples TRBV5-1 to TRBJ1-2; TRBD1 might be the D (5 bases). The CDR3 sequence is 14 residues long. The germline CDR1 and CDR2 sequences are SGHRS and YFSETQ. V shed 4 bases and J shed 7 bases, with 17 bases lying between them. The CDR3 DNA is TGCGCCAGCAGCCTACGACAAGATGGGGCTGGCTACACCTTC. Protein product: CASSLRQDGAGYTF.

The CDR3 nucleotides read TGTGCCAGTAGTCCGCGGACAGGGGGAAGCTCCTATAATTCACCCCTCCACTTT. Its protein product is CASSPRTGGSSYNSPLHF. The chain has TRBV19 and TRBJ1-6; 10 positions match TRBD1. The CDR3 loop spans 18 amino acids. The V gene end was trimmed by 5 bases and the J gene end by 0 bases; junction bases not matched to a gene: 7. CDR1 and CDR2 from the germline V gene are LNHDA and SQIVND (reference sequence).

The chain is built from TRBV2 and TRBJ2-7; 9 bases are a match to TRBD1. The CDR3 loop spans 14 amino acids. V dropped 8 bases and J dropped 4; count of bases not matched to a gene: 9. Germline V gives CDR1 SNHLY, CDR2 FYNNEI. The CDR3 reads CASLRGTGKYEQYF. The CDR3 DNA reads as TGTGCCAGCTTAAGGGGGACAGGGAAATACGAGCAGTACTTC.

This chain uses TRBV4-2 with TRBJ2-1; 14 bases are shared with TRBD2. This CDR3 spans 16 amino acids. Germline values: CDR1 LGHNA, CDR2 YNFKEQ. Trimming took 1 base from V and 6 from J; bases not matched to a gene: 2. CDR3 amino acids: CASSQVGLAGGNEQFF. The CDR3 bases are TGTGCCAGCAGCCAAGTAGGACTAGCGGGGGGCAATGAGCAGTTCTTC.

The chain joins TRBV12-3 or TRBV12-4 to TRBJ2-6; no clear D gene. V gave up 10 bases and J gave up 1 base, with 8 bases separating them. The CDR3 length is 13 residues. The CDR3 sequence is CATAASGANVLTF. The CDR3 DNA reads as TGTGCCACCGCCGCGTCTGGGGCCAACGTCCTGACTTTC.

In DNA form, the CDR3 reads TGTGCCAGCAGCTTATTTGGTGCAGGGTCTGAAGCTTTCTTT. It is translated as CASSLFGAGSEAFF. This chain connects TRBV7-9 to TRBJ1-1; possible D gene TRBD1, 5 bases. Germline lookup yields CDR1 SEHNR and CDR2 FQNEAQ (reference sequence). The CDR3 sequence is 14 residues long. The germline V and J ends were trimmed by 2 bases and 6 bases, with 13 bases remaining between them.

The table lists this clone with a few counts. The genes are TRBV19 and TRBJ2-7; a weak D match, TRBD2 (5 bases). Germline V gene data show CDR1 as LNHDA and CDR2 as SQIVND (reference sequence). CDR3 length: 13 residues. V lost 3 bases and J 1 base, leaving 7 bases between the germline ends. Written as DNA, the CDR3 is TGTGCCAGTAGTATCGGAGGATCCTACGAGCAGTACTTC. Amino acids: CASSIGGSYEQYF.

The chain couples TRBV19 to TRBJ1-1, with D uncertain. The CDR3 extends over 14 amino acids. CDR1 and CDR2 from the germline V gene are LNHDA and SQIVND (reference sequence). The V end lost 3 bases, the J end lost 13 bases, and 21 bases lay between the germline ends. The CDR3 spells CASSIPGRVSGGFF. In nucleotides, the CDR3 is TGTGCCAGTAGTATCCCCGGACGGGTCTCCGGAGGTTTCTTT.

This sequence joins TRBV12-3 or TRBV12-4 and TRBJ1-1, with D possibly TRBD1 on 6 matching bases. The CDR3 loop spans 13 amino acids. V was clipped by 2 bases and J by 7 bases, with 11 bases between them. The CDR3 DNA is TGTGCCAGCAGTTTAAGACAGGCCATTGAAGCTTTCTTT. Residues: CASSLRQAIEAFF.

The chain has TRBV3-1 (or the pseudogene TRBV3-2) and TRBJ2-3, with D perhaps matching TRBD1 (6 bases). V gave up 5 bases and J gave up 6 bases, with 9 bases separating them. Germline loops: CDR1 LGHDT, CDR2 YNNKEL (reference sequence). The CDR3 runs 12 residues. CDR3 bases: TGTGCCAGCAGCTACAGGGCGGATACGCAGTATTTT. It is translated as CASSYRADTQYF.

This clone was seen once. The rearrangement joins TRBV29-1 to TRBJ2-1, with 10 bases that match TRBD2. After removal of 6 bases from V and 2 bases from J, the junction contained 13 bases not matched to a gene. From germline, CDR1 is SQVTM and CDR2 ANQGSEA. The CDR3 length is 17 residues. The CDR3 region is CSVTKLAGLGTYNEQFF. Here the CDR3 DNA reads TGCAGCGTCACTAAACTAGCGGGGTTGGGGACCTACAATGAGCAGTTCTTC.

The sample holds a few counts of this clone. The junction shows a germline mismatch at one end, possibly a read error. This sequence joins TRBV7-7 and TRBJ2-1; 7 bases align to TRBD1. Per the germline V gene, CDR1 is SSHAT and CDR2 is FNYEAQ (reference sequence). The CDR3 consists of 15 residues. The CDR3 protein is CASSSGTALYNEQFF. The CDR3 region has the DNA TGTGCTAGCAGCTCAGGGACAGCCTTGTACAATGAGCAGTTCTTC.

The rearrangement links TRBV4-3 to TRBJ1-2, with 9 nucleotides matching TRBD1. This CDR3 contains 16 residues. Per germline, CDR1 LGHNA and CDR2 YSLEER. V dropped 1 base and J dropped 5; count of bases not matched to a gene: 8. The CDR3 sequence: CASSQVGTGSRYGYTF. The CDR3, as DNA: TGCGCCAGCAGCCAAGTTGGGACAGGGTCACGGTATGGCTACACCTTC.

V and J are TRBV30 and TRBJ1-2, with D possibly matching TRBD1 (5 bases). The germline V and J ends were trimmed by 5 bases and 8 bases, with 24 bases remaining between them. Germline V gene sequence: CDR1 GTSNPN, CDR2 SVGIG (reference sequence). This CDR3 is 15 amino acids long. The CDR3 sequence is CAWGGSTGTLGGYTF. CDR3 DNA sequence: TGTGCCTGGGGGGGGAGCACTGGGACTCTCGGAGGCTACACCTTC.

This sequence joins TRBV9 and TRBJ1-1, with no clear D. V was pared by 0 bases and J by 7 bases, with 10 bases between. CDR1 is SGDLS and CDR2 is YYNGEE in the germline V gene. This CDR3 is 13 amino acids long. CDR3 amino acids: CASSVGVIGEAFF. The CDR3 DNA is TGTGCCAGCAGCGTAGGTGTTATCGGTGAAGCTTTCTTT.

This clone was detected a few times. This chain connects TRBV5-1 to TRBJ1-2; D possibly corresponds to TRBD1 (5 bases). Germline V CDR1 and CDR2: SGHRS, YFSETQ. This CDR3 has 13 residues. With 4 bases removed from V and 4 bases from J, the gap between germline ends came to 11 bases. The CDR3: CASSLDGAYGYTF. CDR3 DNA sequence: TGCGCCAGCAGCCTCGATGGGGCCTATGGCTACACCTTC.

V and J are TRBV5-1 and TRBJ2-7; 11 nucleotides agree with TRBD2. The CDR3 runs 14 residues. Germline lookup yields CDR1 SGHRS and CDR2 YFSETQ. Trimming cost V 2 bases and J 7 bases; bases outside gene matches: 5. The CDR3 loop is CASSFTSGGTEQYF. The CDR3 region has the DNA TGCGCCAGCAGCTTCACTAGCGGGGGAACTGAGCAGTACTTC.

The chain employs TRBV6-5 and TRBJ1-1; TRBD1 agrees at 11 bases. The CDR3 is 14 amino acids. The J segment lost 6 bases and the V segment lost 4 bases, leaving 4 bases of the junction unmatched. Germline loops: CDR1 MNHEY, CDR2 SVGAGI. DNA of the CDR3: TGTGCCAGCAGTTTCCGGGACAGGGGGGCTGAAGCTTTCTTT. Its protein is CASSFRDRGAEAFF.

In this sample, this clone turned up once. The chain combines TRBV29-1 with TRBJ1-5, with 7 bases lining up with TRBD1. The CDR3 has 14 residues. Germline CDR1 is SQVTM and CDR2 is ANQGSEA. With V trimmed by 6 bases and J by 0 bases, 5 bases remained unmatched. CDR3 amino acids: CSVLTGTSNQPQHF. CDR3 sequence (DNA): TGCAGCGTCCTGACAGGGACTAGCAATCAGCCCCAGCATTTT. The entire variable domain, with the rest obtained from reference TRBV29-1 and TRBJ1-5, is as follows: SAVISQKPSRDICQRGTSLTIQCQVDSQVTMMFWYRQQPGQSLTLIATANQGSEATYESGFVIDKFPISRPNLTFSTLTVSNMSPEDSSIYLCSVLTGTSNQPQHFGDGTRLSIL.

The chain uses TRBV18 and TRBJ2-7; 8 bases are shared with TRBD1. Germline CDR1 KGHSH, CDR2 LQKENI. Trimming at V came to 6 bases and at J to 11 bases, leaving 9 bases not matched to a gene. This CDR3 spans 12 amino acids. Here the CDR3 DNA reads TGTGCCAGCTCGCTCGGACAGGGAATAAAGTACTTC. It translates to CASSLGQGIKYF.

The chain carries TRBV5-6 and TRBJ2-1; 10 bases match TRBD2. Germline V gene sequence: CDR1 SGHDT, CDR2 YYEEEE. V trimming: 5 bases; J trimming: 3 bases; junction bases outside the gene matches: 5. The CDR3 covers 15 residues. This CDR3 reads CASSSGGRVYNEQFF. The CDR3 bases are TGTGCCAGCAGTAGCGGGGGGCGGGTCTACAATGAGCAGTTCTTC. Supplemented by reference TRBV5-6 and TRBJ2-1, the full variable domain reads DAGVTQSPTHLIKTRGQQVTLRCSPKSGHDTVSWYQQALGQGPQFIFQYYEEEERQRGNFPDRFSGHQFPNYSSELNVNALLLGDSALYLCASSSGGRVYNEQFFGPGTRLTVL.

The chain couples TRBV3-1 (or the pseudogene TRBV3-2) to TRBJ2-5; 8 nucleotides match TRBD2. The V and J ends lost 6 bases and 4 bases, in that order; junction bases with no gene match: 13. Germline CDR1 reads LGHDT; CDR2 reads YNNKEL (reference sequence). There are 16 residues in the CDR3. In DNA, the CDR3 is TGTGCCAGCAGACTGGGCCCGGAGCGGGGGATAGAGACCCAGTACTTC. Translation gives CASRLGPERGIETQYF.

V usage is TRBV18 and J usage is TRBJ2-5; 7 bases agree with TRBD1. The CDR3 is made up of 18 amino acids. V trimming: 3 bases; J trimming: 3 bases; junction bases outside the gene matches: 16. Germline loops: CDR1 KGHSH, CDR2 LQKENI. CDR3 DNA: TGTGCCAGCTCACCTACGTCCCCCGGGACAGCGAGGGAAGAGACCCAGTACTTC. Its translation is CASSPTSPGTAREETQYF.

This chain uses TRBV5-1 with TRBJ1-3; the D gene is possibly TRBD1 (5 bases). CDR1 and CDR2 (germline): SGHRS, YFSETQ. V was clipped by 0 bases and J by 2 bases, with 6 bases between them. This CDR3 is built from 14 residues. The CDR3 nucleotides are TGCGCCAGCAGCTTGGCAGGGACTGGAAACACCATATATTTT. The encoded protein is CASSLAGTGNTIYF.

CDR3 region: CSVGRGTEETQYF. The CDR3 nucleotides are TGCAGCGTCGGGCGAGGGACAGAAGAGACCCAGTACTTC. The chain combines TRBV29-1 with TRBJ2-5; 7 bases agree with TRBD1. The CDR3 totals 13 residues. The germline V gene has CDR1 SQVTM and CDR2 ANQGSEA. V lost 6 bases and J lost 3; bases outside the gene matches: 7.

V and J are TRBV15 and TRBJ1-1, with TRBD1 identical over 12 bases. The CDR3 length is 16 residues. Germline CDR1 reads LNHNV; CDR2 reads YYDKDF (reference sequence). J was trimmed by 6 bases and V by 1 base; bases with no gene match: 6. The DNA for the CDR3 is TGTGCCACCAGCAGAGGGGACAGGGGGCTAATCGCTGAAGCTTTCTTT. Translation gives CATSRGDRGLIAEAFF. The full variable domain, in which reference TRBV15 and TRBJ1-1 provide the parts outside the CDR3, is DAMVIQNPRYQVTQFGKPVTLSCSQTLNHNVMYWYQQKSSQAPKLLFHYYDKDFNNEADTPDNFQSRRPNTSFCFLDIRSPGLGDTAMYLCATSRGDRGLIAEAFFGQGTRLTVV.

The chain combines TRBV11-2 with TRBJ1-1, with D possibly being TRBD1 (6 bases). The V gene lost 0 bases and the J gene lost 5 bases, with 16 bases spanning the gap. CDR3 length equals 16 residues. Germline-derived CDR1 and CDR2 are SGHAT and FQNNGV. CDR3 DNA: TGTGCCAGCAGCTTAGATGGGGGCAGGTCAGGGACTGAAGCTTTCTTT. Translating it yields CASSLDGGRSGTEAFF.